This T cell receptor beta chain came from a study of CD4 T cells in relation to SARS-CoV-2 and coronaviruses. Here immunoSEQ multiplex PCR was the method, and the copy in TCRdb shows in-frame clones only, minus some. The repertoire holds 15,000 to 20,000 clones, with approximately 78% as singletons. The unexposed donors gave CD4+ T cells in about 2010-2019, prior to COVID-19. CD4+ T cells were isolated from the cells after about ten days of culture. Roughly 2 million PBMCs per well were cultured with approximately 9.2 IU/ml IL-2. Notes on this clone: Its antigen is not known.

The CDR3 loop spans 15 amino acids. J gave up 5 bases and V 4 bases, and 10 bases lay outside the gene matches. CDR1 GTSNPN and CDR2 SVGIG come from the germline V gene (reference sequence). The TCR originated in a human donor in good health. The gene calls are TRBV30 and TRBJ2-5; 10 bases match TRBD2. The sample was CD4+ T cells from PBMCs, cultured in vitro. In nucleotides, the CDR3 is TGTGCCTGGACCATGGGAGCGGGAGGGCTCGAGACCCAGTACTTC. Translation gives CAWTMGAGGLETQYF.